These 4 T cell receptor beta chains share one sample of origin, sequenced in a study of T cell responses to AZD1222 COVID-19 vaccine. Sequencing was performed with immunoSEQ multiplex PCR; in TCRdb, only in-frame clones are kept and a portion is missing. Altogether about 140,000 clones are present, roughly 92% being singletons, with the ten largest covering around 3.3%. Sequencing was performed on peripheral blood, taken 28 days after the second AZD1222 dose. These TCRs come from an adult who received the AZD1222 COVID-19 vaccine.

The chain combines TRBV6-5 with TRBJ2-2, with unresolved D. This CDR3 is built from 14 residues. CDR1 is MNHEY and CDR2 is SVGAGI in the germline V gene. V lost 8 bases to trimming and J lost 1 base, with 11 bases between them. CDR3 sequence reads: CASRLGLNTGELFF. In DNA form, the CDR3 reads TGTGCCAGCCGCCTAGGGCTGAACACCGGGGAGCTGTTTTTT.

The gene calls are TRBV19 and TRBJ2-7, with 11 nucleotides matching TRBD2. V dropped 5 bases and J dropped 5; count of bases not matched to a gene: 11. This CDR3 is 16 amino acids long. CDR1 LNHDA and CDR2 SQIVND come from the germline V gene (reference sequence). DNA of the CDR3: TGTGCCAGTAGTGCGGGACTAGCGGTCGGGGGCCACGAGCAGTACTTC. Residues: CASSAGLAVGGHEQYF.

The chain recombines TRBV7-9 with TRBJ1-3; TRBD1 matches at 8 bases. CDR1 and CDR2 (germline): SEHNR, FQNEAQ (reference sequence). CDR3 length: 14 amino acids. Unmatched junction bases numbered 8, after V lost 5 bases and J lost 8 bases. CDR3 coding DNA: TGTGCCAGCAGCCCAAAGACAGGGGTGGACACCATATATTTT. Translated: CASSPKTGVDTIYF.

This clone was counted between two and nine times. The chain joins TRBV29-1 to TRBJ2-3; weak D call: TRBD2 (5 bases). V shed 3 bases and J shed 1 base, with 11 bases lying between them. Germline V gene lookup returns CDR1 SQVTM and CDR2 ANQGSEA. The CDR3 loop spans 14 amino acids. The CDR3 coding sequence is TGCAGCGTTGAGAGAGGGTCTGGCACAGATACGCAGTATTTT. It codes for CSVERGSGTDTQYF.